The rows below give T cell receptor beta chains drawn from one sample of a study of CXCR3-negative and CXCR3-positive naive CD8 T cells. From its re-call of the 5' RACE reads, TCRdb lists each CDR3 protein once, without DNA. The table counts under 60,000 distinct CDR3 sequences; roughly 0.59% lies in the top ten. The sample comprised naive CXCR3+ CD8+ T cells from blood. These receptors originate from a human donor in good health. Some clones in this sample may be carry-over from other donors' samples. Both conserved end residues are part of each CDR3.

CDR3,J,V
CASSPPSWGAKNIQYF,TRBJ2-4,TRBV3-1
CSAPSILAGENTGELFF,TRBJ2-2,TRBV20-1
CASSLIDRDGELFF,TRBJ2-2,TRBV7-3
CASSSPSVYQETQYF,TRBJ2-5,TRBV7-2
CASSQSGGAGDIQYF,TRBJ2-4,TRBV7-9
CSVEDRGGTEAFF,TRBJ1-1,TRBV29-1
CASSLDAAGVIYEQYF,TRBJ2-7,TRBV11-2
CASSLSLGGSYEQYF,TRBJ2-7,TRBV12-3/TRBV12-4
CSVTSGTYEQYF,TRBJ2-7,TRBV29-1
CASSSGGSPDTQYF,TRBJ2-3,TRBV5-6
CASSFGPYNQPQHF,TRBJ1-5,TRBV7-9
CASSPTTPSSGGESEQFF,TRBJ2-1,TRBV7-9
CASSYGLAGGRDTQYF,TRBJ2-3,TRBV6-2/TRBV6-3
CASSLSASWPRGGRATEAFF,TRBJ1-1,TRBV7-6
CASSSLGLADTDTQYF,TRBJ2-3,TRBV28
CASSFGTVPPYEQYF,TRBJ2-7,TRBV5-6
CASSHDRQVDNSPLHF,TRBJ1-6,TRBV6-5
CAIRTGENTGELFF,TRBJ2-2,TRBV10-3
CASSLADSPDGYTF,TRBJ1-2,TRBV12-3/TRBV12-4
CASSPGLAGSEQFF,TRBJ2-1,TRBV6-5
CASSEGQNEAFF,TRBJ1-1,TRBV9
CSVGTVDGTNYGYTF,TRBJ1-2,TRBV29-1
CSARDLAGNSYEQYF,TRBJ2-7,TRBV20-1
CSARDRDRGLTYEQYF,TRBJ2-7,TRBV20-1
CASSQGQGFDGELFF,TRBJ2-2,TRBV4-2
CASSLEEGQQETQYF,TRBJ2-5,TRBV7-2
CASSYSAGVSYNEQFF,TRBJ2-1,TRBV6-5
CASSQGSGDKQYF,TRBJ2-7,TRBV7-2
CASSFPRTTYEQYF,TRBJ2-7,TRBV7-7
CASSPPNGGGGGETQYF,TRBJ2-5,TRBV9
CATSRAGRASGTYEQYF,TRBJ2-7,TRBV15
CASSLGRASYEQYF,TRBJ2-7,TRBV27
CASSPPDIPKNIQYF,TRBJ2-4,TRBV12-3/TRBV12-4
CAVGQGAGENEQFF,TRBJ2-1,TRBV19
CSVPTATEAFF,TRBJ1-1,TRBV29-1
CASSLGTGGLSGNTIYF,TRBJ1-3,TRBV5-5
CSAPDGGSYGYTF,TRBJ1-2,TRBV29-1
CASSSSGVRDYGYTF,TRBJ1-2,TRBV7-2
CASSRDMVNSPLHF,TRBJ1-6,TRBV28
CASSTGYPEAFF,TRBJ1-1,TRBV10-2
CASTTFYFAAPTDTQYF,TRBJ2-3,TRBV6-6
CASSSARPPYEQYF,TRBJ2-7,TRBV27
CAISRGTGFNSEQYF,TRBJ2-7,TRBV10-3
CASSPRGYNEQFF,TRBJ2-1,TRBV2
CASPKVPRLFF,TRBJ1-4,TRBV6-2/TRBV6-3
CASSLFSADTQETQYF,TRBJ2-5,TRBV7-8
CASSTSDRELLNQPRHF,TRBJ1-5,TRBV7-9
CASSARPAGGPQETQYF,TRBJ2-5,TRBV7-9
CSARDRGDAYEQYF,TRBJ2-7,TRBV20-1
CASSWGTETYEQYF,TRBJ2-7,TRBV27
CSARDLEGPTSGSYNEQFF,TRBJ2-1,TRBV20-1
CASSSQGGFYEQYF,TRBJ2-7,TRBV6-5
CSARDWEGTQDTQYF,TRBJ2-3,TRBV20-1
CSANGSPEAFF,TRBJ1-1,TRBV20-1
CASSTHRTGVGETQYF,TRBJ2-5,TRBV28
CASSFRGYLQETQYF,TRBJ2-5,TRBV12-3/TRBV12-4
CASSFRTGRLNEQFF,TRBJ2-1,TRBV5-1
CASSSRDRGLWEQYF,TRBJ2-7,TRBV7-6
CASTGGSYEQYF,TRBJ2-7,TRBV19